This TCR beta chain is drawn from a study of cytomegalovirus exposure and HLA in healthy donors. This clone was observed a few times. Its antigen is unknown. Researchers ran the PCR with 60 Vbeta and 13 Jbeta primers. Using immunoSEQ multiplex PCR, the repertoire was profiled, and TCRdb retains in-frame clones only, with some absent. Of around 95,000 clones detected, around 76% appear once; the ten largest clones hold 10%. Study-wide points: Later, an analysis showed that TCR beta chains associated with HLA were more clonally expanded than others that were equally common. It is likely that the observed cluster of highly shared sequence variants was a sequencing artifact.

Germline values: CDR1 SGHDT, CDR2 YYEEEE. The CDR3 sequence is 13 residues long. Trimming took off 4 bases at V and 9 bases at J, with 14 bases between the two ends. The chain is built from TRBV5-6 and TRBJ2-1; a possible D gene is TRBD1 (6 bases). The sequence came from a young man in good health and CMV-seropositive. Sequenced sample: PBMCs. For the CDR3, the DNA is TGTGCCAGCAGCCTTCTACTAGGGGGTGAGCAGTTCTTC. It yields the protein CASSLLLGGEQFF. The variable domain in full, completed from reference TRBV5-6 and TRBJ2-1, reads DAGVTQSPTHLIKTRGQQVTLRCSPKSGHDTVSWYQQALGQGPQFIFQYYEEEERQRGNFPDRFSGHQFPNYSSELNVNALLLGDSALYLCASSLLLGGEQFFGPGTRLTVL.